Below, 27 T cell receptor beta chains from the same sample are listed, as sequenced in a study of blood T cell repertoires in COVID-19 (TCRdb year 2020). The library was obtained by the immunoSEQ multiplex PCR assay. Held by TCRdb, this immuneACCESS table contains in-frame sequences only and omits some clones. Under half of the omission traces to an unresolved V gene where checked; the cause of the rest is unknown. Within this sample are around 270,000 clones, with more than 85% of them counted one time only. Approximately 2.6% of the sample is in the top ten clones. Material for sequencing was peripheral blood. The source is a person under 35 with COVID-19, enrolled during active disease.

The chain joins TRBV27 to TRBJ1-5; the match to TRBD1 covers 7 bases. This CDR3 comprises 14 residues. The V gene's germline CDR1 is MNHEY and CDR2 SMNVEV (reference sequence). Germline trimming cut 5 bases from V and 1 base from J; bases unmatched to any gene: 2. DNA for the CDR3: TGTGCCAGCAGTGCAGGGGGAAGCAATCAGCCCCAGCATTTT. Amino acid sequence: CASSAGGSNQPQHF.

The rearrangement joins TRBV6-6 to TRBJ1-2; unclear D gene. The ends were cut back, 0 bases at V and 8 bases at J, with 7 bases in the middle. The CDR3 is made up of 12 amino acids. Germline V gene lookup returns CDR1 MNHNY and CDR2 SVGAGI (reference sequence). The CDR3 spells CASSYSTNGYTF. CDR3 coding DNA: TGTGCCAGCAGTTACTCTACAAACGGCTACACCTTC.

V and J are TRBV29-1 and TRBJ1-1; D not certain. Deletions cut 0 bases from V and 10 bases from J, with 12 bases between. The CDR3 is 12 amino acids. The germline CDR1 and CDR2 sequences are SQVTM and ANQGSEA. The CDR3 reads CSVEDAGSGAFF. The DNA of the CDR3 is TGCAGCGTTGAAGATGCAGGAAGCGGAGCTTTCTTT.

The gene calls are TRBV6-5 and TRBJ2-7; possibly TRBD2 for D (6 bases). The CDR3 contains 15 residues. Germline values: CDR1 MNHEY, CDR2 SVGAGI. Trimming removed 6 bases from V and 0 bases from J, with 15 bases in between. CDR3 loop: CASSQEAGPSYEQYF. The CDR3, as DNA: TGTGCCAGCAGCCAAGAGGCGGGGCCCTCCTACGAGCAGTACTTC.

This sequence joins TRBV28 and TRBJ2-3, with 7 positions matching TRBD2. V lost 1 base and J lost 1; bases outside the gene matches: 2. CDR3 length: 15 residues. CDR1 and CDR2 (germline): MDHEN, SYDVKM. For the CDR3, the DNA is TGTGCCAGCAGTTTATTAGCGGGCCGCACAGATACGCAGTATTTT. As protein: CASSLLAGRTDTQYF.

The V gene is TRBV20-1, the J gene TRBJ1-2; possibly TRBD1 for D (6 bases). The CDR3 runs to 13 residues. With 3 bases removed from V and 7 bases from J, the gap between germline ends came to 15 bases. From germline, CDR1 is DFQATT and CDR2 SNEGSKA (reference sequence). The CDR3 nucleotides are TGCAGTGCTAGTTCAGGGGTGGTGGTTGGCTACACCTTC. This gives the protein CSASSGVVVGYTF.

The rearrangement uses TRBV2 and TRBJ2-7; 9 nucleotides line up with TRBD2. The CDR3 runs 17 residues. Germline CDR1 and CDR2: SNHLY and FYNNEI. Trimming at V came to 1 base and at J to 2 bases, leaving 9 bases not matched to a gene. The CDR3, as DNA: TGTGCCAGCAGTGAAGGTAGCGGGAGCCTCCTTACCTACGAGCAGTACTTC. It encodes CASSEGSGSLLTYEQYF.

As DNA, the CDR3 is TGTGCCAGCTCACCATTTCTGAACACCGGGGAGCTGTTTTTT. Amino acid sequence: CASSPFLNTGELFF. The rearrangement links TRBV18 to TRBJ2-2; D ambiguous. CDR3 size: 14 residues. V was clipped by 2 bases and J by 1 base, with 5 bases between them. Per germline, CDR1 KGHSH and CDR2 LQKENI.

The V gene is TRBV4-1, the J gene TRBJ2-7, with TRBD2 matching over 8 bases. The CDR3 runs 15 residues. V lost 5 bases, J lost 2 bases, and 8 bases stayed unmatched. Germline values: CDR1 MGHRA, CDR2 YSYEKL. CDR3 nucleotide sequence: TGCGCCAGCAGCGCTCTGGGACTAGACGCCTACGAGCAGTACTTC. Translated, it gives CASSALGLDAYEQYF.

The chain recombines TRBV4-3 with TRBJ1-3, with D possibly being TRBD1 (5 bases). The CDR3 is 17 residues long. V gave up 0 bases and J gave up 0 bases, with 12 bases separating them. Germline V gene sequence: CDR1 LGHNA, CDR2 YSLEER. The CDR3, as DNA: TGCGCCAGCAGCCAAGATGGGAACAGGAACTCTGGAAACACCATATATTTT. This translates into CASSQDGNRNSGNTIYF.

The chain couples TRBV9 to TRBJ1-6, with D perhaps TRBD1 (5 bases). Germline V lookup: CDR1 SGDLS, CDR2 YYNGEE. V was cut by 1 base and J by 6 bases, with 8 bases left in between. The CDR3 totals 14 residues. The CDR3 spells CASSVRGSNSPLHF. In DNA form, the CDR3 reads TGTGCCAGCAGCGTAAGGGGATCTAATTCACCCCTCCACTTT.

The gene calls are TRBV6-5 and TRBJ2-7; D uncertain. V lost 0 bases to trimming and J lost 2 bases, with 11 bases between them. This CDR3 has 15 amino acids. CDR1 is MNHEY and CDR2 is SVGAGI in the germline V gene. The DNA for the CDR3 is TGTGCCAGCAGTTACTCGGTCATACAGACCTACGAGCAGTACTTC. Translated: CASSYSVIQTYEQYF.

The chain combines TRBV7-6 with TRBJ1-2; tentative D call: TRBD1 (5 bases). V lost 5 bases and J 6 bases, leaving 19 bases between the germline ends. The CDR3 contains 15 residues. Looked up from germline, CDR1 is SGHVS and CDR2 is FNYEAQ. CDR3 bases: TGTGCCAGCAGCGCAACGGGGGACGGGAAAAATGGCTACACCTTC. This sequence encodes CASSATGDGKNGYTF. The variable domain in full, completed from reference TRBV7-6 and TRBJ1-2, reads GAGVSQSPRYKVTKRGQDVALRCDPISGHVSLYWYRQALGQGPEFLTYFNYEAQQDKSGLPNDRFSAERPEGSISTLTIQRTEQRDSAMYRCASSATGDGKNGYTFGSGTRLTVV.

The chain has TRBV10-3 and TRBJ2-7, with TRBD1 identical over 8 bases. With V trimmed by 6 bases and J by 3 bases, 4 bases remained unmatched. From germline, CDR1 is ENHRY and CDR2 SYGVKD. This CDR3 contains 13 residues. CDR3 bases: TGTGCCATCAGGAAGACAGGGGTCTACGAGCAGTACTTC. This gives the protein CAIRKTGVYEQYF.

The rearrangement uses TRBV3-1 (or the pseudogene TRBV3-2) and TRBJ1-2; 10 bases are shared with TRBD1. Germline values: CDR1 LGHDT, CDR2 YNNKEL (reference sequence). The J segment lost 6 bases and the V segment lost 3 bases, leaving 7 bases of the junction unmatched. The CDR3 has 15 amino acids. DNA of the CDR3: TGTGCCAGCAGCCAGGGGACAGGGGAAACCGATGGCTACACCTTC. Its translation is CASSQGTGETDGYTF.

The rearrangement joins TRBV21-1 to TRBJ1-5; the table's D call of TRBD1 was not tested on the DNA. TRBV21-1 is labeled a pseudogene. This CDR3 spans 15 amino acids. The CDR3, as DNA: TGTGCCAGCAGCAAAGCGAGGGACAGGGGCCAGCCCCAGCATTTT. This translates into CASSKARDRGQPQHF.

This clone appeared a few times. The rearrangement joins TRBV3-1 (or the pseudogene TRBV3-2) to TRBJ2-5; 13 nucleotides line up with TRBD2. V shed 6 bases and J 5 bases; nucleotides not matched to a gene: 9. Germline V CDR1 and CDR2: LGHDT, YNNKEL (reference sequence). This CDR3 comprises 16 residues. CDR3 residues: CASSPGTSGKYETQYF. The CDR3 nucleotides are TGTGCCAGCAGTCCCGGGACTAGCGGGAAGTACGAGACCCAGTACTTC.

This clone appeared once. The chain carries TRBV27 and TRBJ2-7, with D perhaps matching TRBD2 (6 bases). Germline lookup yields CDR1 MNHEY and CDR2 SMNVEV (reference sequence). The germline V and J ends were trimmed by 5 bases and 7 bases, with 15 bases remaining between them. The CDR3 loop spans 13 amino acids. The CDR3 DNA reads TGTGCCAGCAGTGATACCCAGGCGGGAGAGCAGTACTTC. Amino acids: CASSDTQAGEQYF.

CDR3 bases: TGTGCCACCAGTGATTCCGGGTACAAGGGGGCAGGGGCGAACACCGGGGAGCTGTTTTTT. Its translation: CATSDSGYKGAGANTGELFF. V usage is TRBV24-1 and J usage is TRBJ2-2, with 7 positions matching TRBD1. Trimming at V came to 2 bases and at J to 0 bases, leaving 14 bases not matched to a gene. This CDR3 comprises 20 residues. CDR1 KGHDR and CDR2 SFDVKD come from the germline V gene.

CDR3 sequence: CASSGGGLEQFF. The CDR3 region has the DNA TGTGCCAGCAGCGGAGGAGGGCTGGAGCAGTTCTTC. The chain employs TRBV9 and TRBJ2-1, with D tentatively TRBD2 (6 bases). The CDR3 extends over 12 amino acids. The germline V gene has CDR1 SGDLS and CDR2 YYNGEE. Trimming removed 3 bases at V and 10 bases at J, with 11 bases between. Based on the CDR3 plus reference TRBV9 and TRBJ2-1, the full variable domain is DSGVTQTPKHLITATGQRVTLRCSPRSGDLSVYWYQQSLDQGLQFLIQYYNGEERAKGNILERFSAQQFPDLHSELNLSSLELGDSALYFCASSGGGLEQFFGPGTRLTVL.

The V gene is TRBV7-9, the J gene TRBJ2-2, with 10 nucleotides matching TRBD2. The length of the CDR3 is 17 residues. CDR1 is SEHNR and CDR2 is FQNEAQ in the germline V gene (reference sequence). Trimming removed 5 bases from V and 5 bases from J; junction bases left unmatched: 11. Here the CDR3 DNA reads TGTGCCAGCAGCCGGACTAGCGGCTACCGGGGAACCGGGGAGCTGTTTTTT. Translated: CASSRTSGYRGTGELFF.

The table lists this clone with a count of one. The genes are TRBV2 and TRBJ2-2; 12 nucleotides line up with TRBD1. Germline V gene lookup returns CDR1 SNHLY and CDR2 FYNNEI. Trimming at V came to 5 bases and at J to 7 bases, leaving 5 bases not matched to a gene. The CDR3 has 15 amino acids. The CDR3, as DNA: TGTGCCAGCAGTTGGGGACAGGGGGCGATCGGGGAGCTGTTTTTT. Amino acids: CASSWGQGAIGELFF.

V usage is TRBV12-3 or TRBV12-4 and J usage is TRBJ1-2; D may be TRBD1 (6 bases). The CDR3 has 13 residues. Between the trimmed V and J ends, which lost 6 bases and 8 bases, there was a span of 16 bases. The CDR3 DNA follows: TGTGCCAGCAGCCGAGCAGGGGATAGAGGCTACACCTTC. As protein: CASSRAGDRGYTF.

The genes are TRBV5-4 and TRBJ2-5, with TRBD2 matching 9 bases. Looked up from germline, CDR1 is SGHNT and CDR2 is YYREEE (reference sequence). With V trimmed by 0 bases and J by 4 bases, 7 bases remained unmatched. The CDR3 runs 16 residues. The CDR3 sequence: CASSLGSGSLGETQYF. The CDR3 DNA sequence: TGTGCCAGCAGCTTGGGTAGCGGGAGCCTCGGAGAGACCCAGTACTTC.

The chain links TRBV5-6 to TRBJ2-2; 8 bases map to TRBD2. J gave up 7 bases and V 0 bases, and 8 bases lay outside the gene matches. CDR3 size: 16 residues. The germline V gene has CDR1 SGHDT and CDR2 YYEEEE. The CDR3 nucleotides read TGTGCCAGCAGCTTGGCGGCTAGCGGGTCAGACGGGGAGCTGTTTTTT. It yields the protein CASSLAASGSDGELFF.

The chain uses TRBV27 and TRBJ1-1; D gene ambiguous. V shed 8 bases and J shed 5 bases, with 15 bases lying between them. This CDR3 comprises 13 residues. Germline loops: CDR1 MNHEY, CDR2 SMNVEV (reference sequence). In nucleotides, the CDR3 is TGTGCCAGCGCATTAAACAGCGGGACTGAAGCTTTCTTT. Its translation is CASALNSGTEAFF.

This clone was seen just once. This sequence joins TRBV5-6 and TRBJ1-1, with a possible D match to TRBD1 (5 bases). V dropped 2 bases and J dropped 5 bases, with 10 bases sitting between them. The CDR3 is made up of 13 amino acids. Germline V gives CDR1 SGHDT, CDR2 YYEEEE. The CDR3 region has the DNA TGTGCCAGCAGCTTCGGGGGGAGGACTGAAGCTTTCTTT. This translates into CASSFGGRTEAFF.